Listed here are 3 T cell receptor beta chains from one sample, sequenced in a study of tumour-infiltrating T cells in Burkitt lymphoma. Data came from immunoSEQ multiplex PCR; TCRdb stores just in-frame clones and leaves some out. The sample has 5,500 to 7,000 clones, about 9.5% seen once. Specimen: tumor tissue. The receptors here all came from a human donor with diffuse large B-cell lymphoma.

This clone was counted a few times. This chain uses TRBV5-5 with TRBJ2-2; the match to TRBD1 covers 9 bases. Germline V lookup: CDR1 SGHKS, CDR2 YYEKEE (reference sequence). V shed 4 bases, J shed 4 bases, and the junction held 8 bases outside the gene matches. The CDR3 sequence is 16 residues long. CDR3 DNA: TGTGCCAGCAGCAGAAGGACAGGGGATCCCACCGGGGAGCTGTTTTTT. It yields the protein CASSRRTGDPTGELFF. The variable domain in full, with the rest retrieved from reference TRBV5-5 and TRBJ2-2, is DAGVTQSPTHLIKTRGQQVTLRCSPISGHKSVSWYQQVLGQGPQFIFQYYEKEERGRGNFPDRFSARQFPNYSSELNVNALLLGDSALYLCASSRRTGDPTGELFFGEGSRLTVL.

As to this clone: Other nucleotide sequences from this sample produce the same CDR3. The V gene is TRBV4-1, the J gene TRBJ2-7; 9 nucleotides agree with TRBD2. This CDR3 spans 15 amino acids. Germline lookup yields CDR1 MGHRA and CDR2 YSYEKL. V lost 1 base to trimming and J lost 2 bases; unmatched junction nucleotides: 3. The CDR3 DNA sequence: TGCGCCAGCAGCCAAGCAGCGGGGGGCCCCTACGAGCAGTACTTC. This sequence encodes CASSQAAGGPYEQYF.

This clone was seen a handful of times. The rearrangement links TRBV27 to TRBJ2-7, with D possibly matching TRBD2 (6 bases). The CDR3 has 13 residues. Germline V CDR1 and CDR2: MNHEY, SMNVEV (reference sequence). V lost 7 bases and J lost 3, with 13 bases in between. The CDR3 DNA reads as TGTGCCAGCACCGGGACTTTATTCTACGAGCAGTACTTC. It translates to CASTGTLFYEQYF.